What follows are 10 T cell receptor beta chains derived from one specimen sequenced in a study of T cell repertoires in cytomegalovirus infection. From the reads, TCRdb called clonotypes with MiXCR, one entry per CDR3 protein. Here the sample spans about 360,000 distinct CDR3 sequences, 15% to 20% being singletons. The sequenced sample was PBMCs. The receptors come from a human donor in good health (CMV status not recorded). Some clones in this sample may be carry-over from other donors' samples.

This clonotype has a single count. This rearrangement joins TRBV10-3 to TRBJ2-7; TRBD2 matches 13 bases. Trimming cost V 2 bases and J 6 bases; bases outside gene matches: 4. The CDR3 extends over 15 amino acids. Germline V gene data show CDR1 as ENHRY and CDR2 as SYGVKD. CDR3 region: CAISERTSGSSEQYF. The DNA of the CDR3 is TGTGCCATCAGTGAGAGGACTAGCGGGAGCTCCGAGCAGTACTTC.

CDR3 region: CSAGRPSGADTQYF. In DNA form, the CDR3 reads TGCAGTGCTGGCCGACCTAGTGGGGCAGATACGCAGTATTTT. This chain uses TRBV20-1 with TRBJ2-3; D not certain. Between the trimmed V and J ends, which lost 5 bases and 4 bases, there was a span of 16 bases. Germline CDR1 and CDR2: DFQATT and SNEGSKA (reference sequence). This CDR3 is built from 14 residues.

This clonotype showed up just a few times. The V call is TRBV20-1, the J call TRBJ2-1, with 14 bases identical to TRBD2. The CDR3 covers 15 residues. The V and J ends lost 5 bases and 6 bases, in that order; junction bases with no gene match: 6. Germline CDR1 is DFQATT and CDR2 is SNEGSKA (reference sequence). The DNA of the CDR3 is TGCAGTGCTCCTCGACTAGCGGGAGGGGGCAATGAGCAGTTCTTC. This gives the protein CSAPRLAGGGNEQFF.

In its sample, this clonotype was seen a few times. The chain couples TRBV7-8 to TRBJ2-2; D is perhaps TRBD1 (5 bases). This CDR3 has 16 residues. Germline lookup yields CDR1 SGHVS and CDR2 FQNEAQ. Trimming removed 2 bases at V and 5 bases at J, with 15 bases between. The CDR3 protein is CASSLSELGPTGELFF. The CDR3 region has the DNA TGTGCCAGCAGCTTATCGGAGTTGGGGCCAACCGGGGAGCTGTTTTTT.

Only one count was recorded for this clonotype. The chain carries TRBV4-1 and TRBJ2-1; D is possibly TRBD1 (6 bases). V lost 0 bases and J 0 bases, leaving 12 bases between the germline ends. The CDR3 sequence is 17 residues long. Germline-derived CDR1 and CDR2 are MGHRA and YSYEKL. The CDR3 DNA sequence: TGCGCCAGCAGCCAAGATGGGGGACACAGCTCCTACAATGAGCAGTTCTTC. The encoded protein is CASSQDGGHSSYNEQFF.

Ten or more counts support this clonotype. The chain uses TRBV7-2 and TRBJ1-5; D unresolved. Germline lookup yields CDR1 SGHTA and CDR2 FQGNSA. Trimming removed 0 bases from V and 9 bases from J, with 9 bases in between. The CDR3 extends over 13 amino acids. The CDR3 region is CASSLALKGPQHF. The CDR3 region has the DNA TGTGCCAGCAGCTTAGCACTTAAGGGGCCCCAGCATTTT.

This clonotype was detected only a few times. V is TRBV19 and J is TRBJ2-7; D is unclear. The CDR3 has 14 amino acids. V was cut by 6 bases and J by 2 bases, with 14 bases left in between. Looked up from germline, CDR1 is LNHDA and CDR2 is SQIVND (reference sequence). In DNA form, the CDR3 reads TGTGCCAGTAGACCCAACCCGACCGCCTACGAGCAGTACTTC. The encoded protein is CASRPNPTAYEQYF.

This clonotype came up a few times. The rearrangement links TRBV4-1 to TRBJ1-6, with D hard to call. Germline V gene sequence: CDR1 MGHRA, CDR2 YSYEKL. The V end was cut by 1 base, the J end by 10 bases, with 11 bases between. The CDR3 sequence is 14 residues long. CDR3 nucleotides: TGCGCCAGCAGCCAAGGGAACAGAGGGTCACCCCTCCACTTT. Amino acid sequence: CASSQGNRGSPLHF.

This clonotype has only a few counts. The V and J genes are TRBV5-4 and TRBJ2-2; tentative D call: TRBD1 (6 bases). The germline gives CDR1 SGHNT, CDR2 YYREEE (reference sequence). This CDR3 is 13 amino acids long. V lost 5 bases and J 6 bases, leaving 11 bases between the germline ends. CDR3 residues: CASRVQGAGELFF. CDR3 DNA: TGTGCCAGCAGGGTACAGGGCGCCGGGGAGCTGTTTTTT.

This clonotype was detected ten times or more. The gene calls are TRBV7-6 and TRBJ2-2; 7 nucleotides line up with TRBD2. With 2 bases clipped from V and 4 bases from J, the junction kept 7 bases outside the gene matches. Germline V gives CDR1 SGHVS, CDR2 FNYEAQ. This CDR3 has 16 residues. Here the CDR3 reads CASSLTGGLITGELFF. Written as DNA, the CDR3 is TGTGCCAGCAGCTTAACGGGGGGATTAATCACCGGGGAGCTGTTTTTT.